This TCR beta chain appears in the sequencing data of a study of beta chain features in type 1 diabetes. Across the whole study: In age, gender and cell yields, patients were similar to healthy donors. Study findings and constraints: Moderate but significant shortening of TCRB CDR3s was recorded in all four CD4+ subsets from Type 1 diabetes patients.

The entirety of the isolated RNA underwent reverse transcription, so expressed TCRB transcripts were sequenced. Profiled with immunoSEQ multiplex PCR; TCRdb holds only in-frame clones, not every one. The table records more than 300,000 clones, over 8.5% of them present only once. To note about this clone: Its antigen is unidentified.

From germline, CDR1 is SGHAT and CDR2 FQNNGV. The CDR3 covers 13 residues. J gave up 5 bases and V 5 bases, and 5 bases lay outside the gene matches. The chain is built from TRBV11-2 and TRBJ2-7, with TRBD2 matching over 8 bases. The sequenced sample consisted of central memory CD4+ T cells from blood. The TCR comes from a man aged 30-40 years with type 1 diabetes. The CDR3 DNA reads as TGTGCCAGCAGCCCCACGGGGGGGCACGAGCAGTACTTC. This encodes CASSPTGGHEQYF. Drawing the rest from reference TRBV11-2 and TRBJ2-7, the complete variable domain is EAGVAQSPRYKIIEKRQSVAFWCNPISGHATLYWYQQILGQGPKLLIQFQNNGVVDDSQLPKDRFSAERLKGVDSTLKIQPAKLEDSAVYLCASSPTGGHEQYFGPGTRLTVT.